This T cell receptor (beta chain) was identified during a study of shared clonotypes between healthy human individuals. V was cut by 3 bases and J by 6 bases, with 13 bases left in between. CDR1 is SGHRS, CDR2 YFSETQ, per germline. The CDR3 contains 13 residues. This clone was counted only a few times. Unsorted PBMC DNA went through sequencing on ten immunoSEQ deep assay plates. Authors' methods: Filtering differed because ImmunoSEQ produced junction-only sequences that carried no quality scores. Using immunoSEQ multiplex PCR, the repertoire was profiled, and TCRdb retains in-frame clones only, with some absent. That table furnishes V, J and clone size, whereas the DNA furnished D and trimming. The sample lists around 450,000 clones, around 79% occurring once.

Sample: PBMCs. The source of this sequence is a woman aged 40 to 55 in good health. Some clones in this sample may be carry-over from other donors' samples. The chain has TRBV5-1 and TRBJ2-7; TRBD1 is a possible D gene (5 bases). The CDR3 DNA is TGCGCCAGCAGCTCTACCACAGGAACCGAGCAGTACTTC. Translated, it gives CASSSTTGTEQYF.